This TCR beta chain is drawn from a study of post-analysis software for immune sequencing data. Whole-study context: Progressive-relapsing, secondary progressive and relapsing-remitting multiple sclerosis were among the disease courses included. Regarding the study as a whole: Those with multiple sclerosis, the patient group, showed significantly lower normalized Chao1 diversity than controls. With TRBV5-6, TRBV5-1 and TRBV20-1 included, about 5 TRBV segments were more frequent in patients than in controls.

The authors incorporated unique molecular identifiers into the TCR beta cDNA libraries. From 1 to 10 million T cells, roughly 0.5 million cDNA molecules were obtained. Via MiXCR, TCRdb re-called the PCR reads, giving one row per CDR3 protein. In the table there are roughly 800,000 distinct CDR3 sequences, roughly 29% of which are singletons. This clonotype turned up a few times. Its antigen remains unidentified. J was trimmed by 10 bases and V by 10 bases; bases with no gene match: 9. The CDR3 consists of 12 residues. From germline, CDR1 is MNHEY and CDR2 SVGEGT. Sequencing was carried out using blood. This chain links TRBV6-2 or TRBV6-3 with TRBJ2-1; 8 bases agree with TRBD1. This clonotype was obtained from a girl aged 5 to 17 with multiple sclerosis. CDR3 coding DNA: TGTGCCACTGACAGGGGTGAGATAGAGCAGTTCTTC. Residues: CATDRGEIEQFF.